Listed below are T cell receptor beta chains from one sample, sequenced in a study of T cell responses to AZD1222 COVID-19 vaccine. Some clones are missing from TCRdb's copy, which holds only in-frame ones; the method was immunoSEQ multiplex PCR. The sample has 85,000 or so clones, around 90% seen once; the top ten hold roughly 5.6%. The sample was peripheral blood, taken on day 0 of AZD1222 vaccination. These receptor sequences come from an adult in good health. CDR3s include the opening cysteine and the closing phenylalanine or tryptophan. Fields, in order: D gene, CDR3 length, V gene, J gene, CDR3 protein, CDR3 DNA. D genes are given only for firm matches.

-	13	TRBV2	TRBJ2-7	CASRAGTSYEQYF	TGTGCCAGCAGGGCAGGGACCTCCTACGAGCAGTACTTC
TRBD1	15	TRBV28	TRBJ2-3	CASSQQGVGQDTQYF	TGTGCCAGCAGTCAACAGGGGGTTGGTCAGGATACGCAGTATTTT
-	14	TRBV18	TRBJ1-1	CASSPLQANTEAFF	TGTGCCAGCTCACCACTTCAGGCGAACACTGAAGCTTTCTTT
-	16	TRBV19	TRBJ1-6	CASSIPPGQPNSPLHF	TGTGCCAGTAGTATCCCCCCCGGCCAACCGAATTCACCCCTCCACTTT
-	15	TRBV3-1/TRBV3-2	TRBJ1-3	CASSSLWDAGNTIYF	TGTGCCAGCAGCTCCTTGTGGGATGCTGGAAACACCATATATTTT
TRBD2	17	TRBV7-6	TRBJ2-3	CASSLAPSGGSTDTQYF	TGTGCCAGCAGCTTAGCGCCTAGCGGGGGGAGCACAGATACGCAGTATTTT
-	12	TRBV3-1/TRBV3-2	TRBJ2-7	CASNGGNYEQYF	TGTGCCAGCAACGGAGGGAACTACGAGCAGTACTTC
-	15	TRBV5-1	TRBJ1-2	CASSLRVDSPDGYTF	TGCGCCAGCAGCTTGCGGGTCGACAGCCCGGATGGCTACACCTTC
TRBD2	18	TRBV11-2	TRBJ2-2	CASSLVASGGANTGELFF	TGTGCCAGCAGCTTAGTGGCTAGCGGGGGGGCCAACACCGGGGAGCTGTTTTTT
-	16	TRBV7-8	TRBJ1-1	CASSQQAPSLNTEAFF	TGTGCCAGCAGCCAACAGGCCCCTTCTTTGAACACTGAAGCTTTCTTT
-	14	TRBV4-3	TRBJ1-1	CASSPRTSLTEAFF	TGCGCCAGCAGCCCCCGGACCAGCTTGACAGAAGCTTTCTTT
-	13	TRBV27	TRBJ1-6	CAVRSSYNSPLHF	TGTGCCGTCAGAAGCTCCTATAATTCACCCCTCCACTTT
TRBD1	14	TRBV18	TRBJ1-1	CASSRTGINTEAFF	TGTGCCAGCTCACGGACAGGGATCAACACTGAAGCTTTCTTT
TRBD1	14	TRBV24-1	TRBJ1-2	CATSDTGQGGGYTF	TGTGCCACCAGTGATACTGGACAGGGAGGCGGCTACACCTTC
-	14	TRBV20-1	TRBJ1-4	CSASSMRGVEKLFF	TGCAGTGCCAGTAGCATGAGGGGGGTGGAAAAACTGTTTTTT
-	15	TRBV30	TRBJ2-5	CAWSSVGGGLETQYF	TGTGCCTGGAGTTCGGTGGGGGGCGGATTGGAGACCCAGTACTTC
-	12	TRBV7-9	TRBJ2-7	CASSLVQDEQYF	TGTGCCAGCAGCTTAGTCCAAGACGAGCAGTACTTC
-	13	TRBV6-5	TRBJ1-2	CASRSDQRGGYTF	TGTGCCAGCAGATCCGACCAGAGAGGTGGCTACACCTTC
-	16	TRBV7-2	TRBJ2-5	CASSLGYDGVQETQYF	TGTGCCAGCAGCCTAGGATATGACGGAGTCCAAGAGACCCAGTACTTC
TRBD2	16	TRBV7-3	TRBJ2-3	CASSWNSGTSGDTQYF	TGTGCCAGCAGCTGGAATTCCGGGACTAGCGGGGATACGCAGTATTTT
-	15	TRBV2	TRBJ1-3	CASSGTAFSGNTIYF	TGTGCCAGCTCCGGGACCGCTTTCTCTGGAAACACCATATATTTT
-	15	TRBV5-1	TRBJ2-2	CASSLVGAGAGELFF	TGCGCCAGCAGCTTGGTCGGGGCCGGGGCCGGGGAGCTGTTTTTT
TRBD1	14	TRBV6-5	TRBJ1-1	CASRSGGMNTEAFF	TGTGCCAGCAGGTCAGGGGGCATGAACACTGAAGCTTTCTTT
-	15	TRBV7-2	TRBJ2-4	CASSLGPTGENIQYF	TGTGCCAGCAGCTTAGGACCAACCGGGGAAAACATTCAGTACTTC
TRBD2	16	TRBV14	TRBJ2-3	CASSQLPGGLTDTQYF	TGTGCCAGCAGCCAGCTCCCGGGGGGGCTCACAGATACGCAGTATTTT
-	15	TRBV5-1	TRBJ1-1	CASYPAAAANTEAFF	TGCGCCAGCTACCCTGCGGCGGCCGCAAACACTGAAGCTTTCTTT
TRBD2	13	TRBV19	TRBJ2-2	CASSLLASGELFF	TGTGCCAGTAGTCTACTAGCGAGCGGGGAGCTGTTTTTT
-	16	TRBV4-3	TRBJ1-1	CASSQDETHMNTEAFF	TGCGCCAGCAGCCAGGATGAGACACACATGAACACTGAAGCTTTCTTT
-	15	TRBV11-3	TRBJ2-7	CASSLVSRQRDEQYF	TGTGCCAGCAGCTTAGTTAGCAGGCAACGGGACGAGCAGTACTTC
-	14	TRBV6-5	TRBJ1-1	CASSYEPREVEAFF	TGTGCCAGCAGTTACGAGCCCAGGGAGGTTGAAGCTTTCTTT
-	14	TRBV28	TRBJ1-2	CATCPVGFNYGYTF	TGTGCCACCTGTCCCGTGGGGTTTAACTATGGCTACACCTTC
TRBD2	13	TRBV7-9	TRBJ2-7	CASRAGVSYEQYF	TGTGCCAGCAGGGCGGGAGTTTCCTACGAGCAGTACTTC
TRBD1	17	TRBV19	TRBJ2-1	CASSSSTGSPFYNEQFF	TGTGCCAGTAGTTCATCGACAGGGAGCCCCTTTTACAATGAGCAGTTCTTC
TRBD1	15	TRBV7-3	TRBJ1-6	CASSLLTGANSPLHF	TGTGCCAGCAGCTTACTGACAGGGGCGAATTCACCCCTCCACTTT
TRBD2	15	TRBV5-1	TRBJ2-3	CASSVPGLGTDTQYF	TGCGCCAGCAGCGTACCGGGACTAGGCACAGATACGCAGTATTTT